These T cell receptor beta chains were read from a single sample in a study of regulatory T cells in long-lasting Graves disease. A single record per CDR3 protein comes from TCRdb applying MiXCR to the multiplex PCR reads. The sample lists around 450,000 distinct CDR3 sequences, 15% occurring once. This sample was also put to use in a study of T cells in Graves' hyperthyroidism and ophthalmopathy.

This material consisted of peripheral blood mononuclear cells (PBMCs), taken at new diagnosis, from a patient treated with antithyroid drugs. The receptors here all came from a middle-aged woman with Graves disease. Each CDR3 is given with its conserved first and last residue. Each record gives: CDR3 DNA, CDR3 protein, CDR3 length, clone size, V gene, D gene, J gene. A D gene is named only where the DNA matches it firmly. Not every row has a clone size; where given, it reads once, few, many or a size class.

cdr3_nt: TGTGCCAGCAGCTTCCTCGCTAGGGTCGCGACTAGTAGGAATGAGCAGTTCTTC; cdr3_aa: CASSFLARVATSRNEQFF; cdr3_length: 18; clone_size: many; v_call: TRBV5-6; d_call: -; j_call: TRBJ2-1
cdr3_nt: TGTGCCAGCAGCCCCCGCCCAGGGGGCATCGGGGAGCTGTTTTTT; cdr3_aa: CASSPRPGGIGELFF; cdr3_length: 15; clone_size: many; v_call: TRBV7-2; d_call: TRBD1; j_call: TRBJ2-2
cdr3_nt: TGTGCCAGCAGCCCGCAGGACGGGTCGCACTACACCTTC; cdr3_aa: CASSPQDGSHYTF; cdr3_length: 13; clone_size: many; v_call: TRBV7-3; d_call: -; j_call: TRBJ1-2
cdr3_nt: TGTGCCAGCAGCCAGGGCCCTACCCTACGGACCACAACTAATGAAAAACTGTTTTTT; cdr3_aa: CASSQGPTLRTTTNEKLFF; cdr3_length: 19; clone_size: many; v_call: TRBV27; d_call: -; j_call: TRBJ1-4
cdr3_nt: TGCGCCAGCAGCCAGGGACAGGGGGTTGCCTACGAGCAGTACTTC; cdr3_aa: CASSQGQGVAYEQYF; cdr3_length: 15; clone_size: many; v_call: TRBV4-3; d_call: TRBD1; j_call: TRBJ2-7
cdr3_nt: TGTGTCAGCAGACCCCCGGACAGCTCCTACGAGCAGTACTTC; cdr3_aa: CVSRPPDSSYEQYF; cdr3_length: 14; clone_size: -; v_call: TRBV27; d_call: -; j_call: TRBJ2-7
cdr3_nt: TGTGCCAGCAATTCCGGACTAGCGGGATCCTACGAGCAGTACTTC; cdr3_aa: CASNSGLAGSYEQYF; cdr3_length: 15; clone_size: -; v_call: TRBV28; d_call: TRBD2; j_call: TRBJ2-7
cdr3_nt: TGTGCCAGCAGCCCAAGAGGGGGCCGGGCAGATACGCAGTATTTT; cdr3_aa: CASSPRGGRADTQYF; cdr3_length: 15; clone_size: many; v_call: TRBV11-3; d_call: TRBD1; j_call: TRBJ2-3
cdr3_nt: TGTGCCAGCAGCCACCTCTTGGGAGGGGAGCAGTACTTC; cdr3_aa: CASSHLLGGEQYF; cdr3_length: 13; clone_size: many; v_call: TRBV3-1; d_call: TRBD2; j_call: TRBJ2-7
cdr3_nt: TGTGCCAGCAGTATCGACAGGGCTGGGGCCAACGTCCTGACTTTC; cdr3_aa: CASSIDRAGANVLTF; cdr3_length: 15; clone_size: many; v_call: TRBV11-3; d_call: TRBD1; j_call: TRBJ2-6
cdr3_nt: TGTGCCAGCACTGTTTCCTACGAGCAGTACTTC; cdr3_aa: CASTVSYEQYF; cdr3_length: 11; clone_size: -; v_call: TRBV2; d_call: -; j_call: TRBJ2-7
cdr3_nt: TGTGCCAGCAGGAGGGCACCAAGAGAGACCCAGTACTTC; cdr3_aa: CASRRAPRETQYF; cdr3_length: 13; clone_size: -; v_call: TRBV6-2/TRBV6-3; d_call: -; j_call: TRBJ2-5
cdr3_nt: TGTGCCAGTAGTTACGGGTTAAGTAGAGCAGATACGCAGTATTTT; cdr3_aa: CASSYGLSRADTQYF; cdr3_length: 15; clone_size: -; v_call: TRBV19; d_call: -; j_call: TRBJ2-3
cdr3_nt: TGCAGTGCTAGTAGACAGAACAATGAGCAGTTCTTC; cdr3_aa: CSASRQNNEQFF; cdr3_length: 12; clone_size: many; v_call: TRBV20-1; d_call: -; j_call: TRBJ2-1
cdr3_nt: TGTGCCAGCAGCAGGGGAGGCCCCTACGAGCAGTACTTC; cdr3_aa: CASSRGGPYEQYF; cdr3_length: 13; clone_size: many; v_call: TRBV11-3; d_call: -; j_call: TRBJ2-7
cdr3_nt: TGTGCCTGGACCGGCGGACAGGGCAAGGGGGATCCGGAAGCTTTCTTT; cdr3_aa: CAWTGGQGKGDPEAFF; cdr3_length: 16; clone_size: many; v_call: TRBV30; d_call: TRBD1; j_call: TRBJ1-1
cdr3_nt: TGTGCCAGCAGCCCTGTGGAGGAAAATCAGCCCCAGCATTTT; cdr3_aa: CASSPVEENQPQHF; cdr3_length: 14; clone_size: -; v_call: TRBV4-2; d_call: -; j_call: TRBJ1-5
cdr3_nt: TGTGCCAGCAGTTCCTTTGGTGGAGTGCAAAGCCTCGAAGCTTTCTTT; cdr3_aa: CASSSFGGVQSLEAFF; cdr3_length: 16; clone_size: many; v_call: TRBV7-9; d_call: -; j_call: TRBJ1-1